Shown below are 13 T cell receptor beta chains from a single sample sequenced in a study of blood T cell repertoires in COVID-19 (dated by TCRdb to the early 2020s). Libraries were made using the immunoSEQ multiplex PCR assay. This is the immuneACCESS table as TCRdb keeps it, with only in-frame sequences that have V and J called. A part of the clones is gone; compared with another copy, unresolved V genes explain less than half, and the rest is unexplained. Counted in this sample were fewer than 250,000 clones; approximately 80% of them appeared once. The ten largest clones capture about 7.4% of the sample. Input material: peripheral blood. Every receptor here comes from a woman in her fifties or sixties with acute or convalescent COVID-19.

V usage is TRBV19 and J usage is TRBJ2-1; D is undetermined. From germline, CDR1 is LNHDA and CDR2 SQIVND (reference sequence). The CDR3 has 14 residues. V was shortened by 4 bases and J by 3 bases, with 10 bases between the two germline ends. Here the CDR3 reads CASSKMVSYNEQFF. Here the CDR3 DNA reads TGTGCCAGTAGTAAAATGGTTAGCTACAATGAGCAGTTCTTC.

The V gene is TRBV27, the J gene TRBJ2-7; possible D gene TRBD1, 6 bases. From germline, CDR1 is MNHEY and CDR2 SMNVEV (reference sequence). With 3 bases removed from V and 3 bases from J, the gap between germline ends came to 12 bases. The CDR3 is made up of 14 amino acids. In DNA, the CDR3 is TGTGCCAGCAGTTTTGGAACACAGGGCTACGAGCAGTACTTC. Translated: CASSFGTQGYEQYF.

The DNA for the CDR3 is TGTGCCAGCAGCCCATCTGACAGGGGTTGGACTGAAGCTTTCTTT. Its protein is CASSPSDRGWTEAFF. This chain joins TRBV9 and TRBJ1-1, with 8 bases matching TRBD1. J lost 5 bases, V lost 4 bases, and 10 bases had no gene match. The CDR3 extends over 15 amino acids. Germline CDR1 is SGDLS and CDR2 is YYNGEE.

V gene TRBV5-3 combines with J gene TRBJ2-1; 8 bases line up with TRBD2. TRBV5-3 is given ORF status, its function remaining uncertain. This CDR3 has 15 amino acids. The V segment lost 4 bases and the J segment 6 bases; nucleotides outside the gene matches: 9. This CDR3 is CARSLLSGGSNEQFF. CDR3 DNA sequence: TGTGCCAGAAGCCTCCTAAGCGGGGGTAGCAATGAGCAGTTCTTC.

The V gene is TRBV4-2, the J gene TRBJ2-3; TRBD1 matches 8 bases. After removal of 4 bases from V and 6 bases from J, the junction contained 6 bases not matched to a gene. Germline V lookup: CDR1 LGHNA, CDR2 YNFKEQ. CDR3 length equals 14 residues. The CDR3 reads CASSRWTGSDTQYF. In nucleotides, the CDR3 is TGTGCCAGCAGCCGATGGACAGGGTCGGATACGCAGTATTTT.

In DNA, the CDR3 is TGTGCCAGCAGCTTGGGACAGGGAGGAGAGTCACCCCTCCACTTT. Translation gives CASSLGQGGESPLHF. The chain carries TRBV7-2 and TRBJ1-6; TRBD1 aligns across 9 bases. Germline CDR1 SGHTA, CDR2 FQGNSA. This CDR3 has 15 residues. J was trimmed by 10 bases and V by 3 bases; bases with no gene match: 7. The variable domain in full, with the rest retrieved from reference TRBV7-2 and TRBJ1-6, is GAGVSQSPSNKVTEKGKDVELRCDPISGHTALYWYRQSLGQGLEFLIYFQGNSAPDKSGLPSDRFSAERTGGSVSTLTIQRTQQEDSAVYLCASSLGQGGESPLHFGNGTRLTVT.

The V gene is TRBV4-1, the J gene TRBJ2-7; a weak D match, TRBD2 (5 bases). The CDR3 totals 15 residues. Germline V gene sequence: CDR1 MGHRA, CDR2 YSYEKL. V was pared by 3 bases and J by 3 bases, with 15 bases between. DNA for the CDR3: TGCGCCAGCAGCCATTTTCTCACTAGAAACTACGAGCAGTACTTC. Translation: CASSHFLTRNYEQYF.

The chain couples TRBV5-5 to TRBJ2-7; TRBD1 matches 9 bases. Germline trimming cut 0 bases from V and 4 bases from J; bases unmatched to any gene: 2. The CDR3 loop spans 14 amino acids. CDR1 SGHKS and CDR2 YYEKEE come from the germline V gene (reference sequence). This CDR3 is CASSLVDRGYEQYF. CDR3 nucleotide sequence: TGTGCCAGCAGCTTGGTTGACAGGGGGTACGAGCAGTACTTC. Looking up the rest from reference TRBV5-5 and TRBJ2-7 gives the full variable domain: DAGVTQSPTHLIKTRGQQVTLRCSPISGHKSVSWYQQVLGQGPQFIFQYYEKEERGRGNFPDRFSARQFPNYSSELNVNALLLGDSALYLCASSLVDRGYEQYFGPGTRLTVT.

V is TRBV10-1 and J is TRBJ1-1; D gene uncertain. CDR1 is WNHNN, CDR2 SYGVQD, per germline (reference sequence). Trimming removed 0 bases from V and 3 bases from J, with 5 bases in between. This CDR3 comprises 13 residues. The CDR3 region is CASSESPDTEAFF. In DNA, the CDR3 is TGCGCCAGCAGTGAGTCCCCGGACACTGAAGCTTTCTTT.

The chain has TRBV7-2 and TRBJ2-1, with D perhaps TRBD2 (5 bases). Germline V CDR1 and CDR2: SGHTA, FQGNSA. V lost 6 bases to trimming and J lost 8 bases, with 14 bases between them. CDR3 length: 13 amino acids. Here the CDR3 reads CASSKVPADEQFF. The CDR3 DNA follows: TGTGCCAGCAGTAAGGTCCCAGCGGATGAGCAGTTCTTC.

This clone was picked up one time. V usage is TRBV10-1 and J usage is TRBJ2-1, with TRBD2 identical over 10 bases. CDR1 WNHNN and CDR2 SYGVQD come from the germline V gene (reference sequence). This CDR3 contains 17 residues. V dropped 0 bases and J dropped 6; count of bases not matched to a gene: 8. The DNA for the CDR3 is TGCGCCAGCAGTGAGTCCCCCCTAGCGGGAGTTAGCAATGAGCAGTTCTTC. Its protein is CASSESPLAGVSNEQFF.

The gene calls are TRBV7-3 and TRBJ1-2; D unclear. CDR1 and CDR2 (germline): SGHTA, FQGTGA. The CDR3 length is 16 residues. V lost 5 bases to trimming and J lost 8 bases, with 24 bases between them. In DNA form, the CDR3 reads TGTGCCAGCAGCCCCCGTACGCTCCCTATTCCCTGCGGCTACACCTTC. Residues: CASSPRTLPIPCGYTF.

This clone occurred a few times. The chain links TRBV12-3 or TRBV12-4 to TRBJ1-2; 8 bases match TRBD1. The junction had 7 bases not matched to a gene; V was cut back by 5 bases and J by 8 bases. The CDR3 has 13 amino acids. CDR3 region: CASSPQTGDGYTF. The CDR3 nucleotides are TGTGCCAGCAGTCCTCAGACAGGGGACGGCTACACCTTC.